This is a list of T cell receptor beta chains from one sample in a study of T cell repertoires in cytomegalovirus infection. TCRdb passed the reads through MiXCR, listing each CDR3 protein once. The sample lists 65,000 to 85,000 distinct CDR3 sequences, 25% to 30% occurring once. These receptors' antigens are unknown. Here the sequenced sample was CD8+ T cells from cultured PBMCs, taken from culture after CMV antigen stimulation. The receptors originated from a human donor in good health (CMV status not recorded). Some clones in this sample may be carry-over from other donors' samples. Both conserved end residues are part of each CDR3. The size field is filled for only some rows; it gives once, few, many or a size class.

abundance,j_gene,v_gene,len,CDR3aa
-,TRBJ2-2,TRBV9,18,CASSVPGQAPSNTGELFF
few,TRBJ2-7,TRBV27,13,CASSWGLAYEQYF
-,TRBJ2-2,TRBV4-3,17,CASSQDSPGAGTGELFF
few,TRBJ1-1,TRBV28,14,CASSRHPLNTEAFF
-,TRBJ2-7,TRBV10-3,14,CAINQTGAAYEQYF
few,TRBJ1-1,TRBV18,14,CASSPRGLDTEAFF
-,TRBJ1-1,TRBV6-2/TRBV6-3,16,CASSLSIFGANTEAFF
-,TRBJ2-7,TRBV30,15,CAWSVSSGGAYEQYF
-,TRBJ1-1,TRBV30,12,CAWIAANTEAFF
-,TRBJ2-3,TRBV5-6,12,CASKGLPDTQYF
many,TRBJ2-3,TRBV11-3,13,CASSRGGADTQYF
medium-sized,TRBJ2-1,TRBV7-2,15,CASSLETGINNEQFF
many,TRBJ1-1,TRBV19,13,CASSPGTGLEAFF
-,TRBJ1-4,TRBV4-3,18,CASSQGLSPLATNEKLFF
few,TRBJ1-5,TRBV28,15,CASSFFRVANQPQHF
few,TRBJ1-4,TRBV4-3,17,CASSQDSGGRHDEKLFF
many,TRBJ1-1,TRBV7-2,16,CASSHLVETGDTEAFF
few,TRBJ1-2,TRBV19,14,CASIASLLGNGYTF
many,TRBJ2-2,TRBV12-3/TRBV12-4,12,CASSQGTGELFF
-,TRBJ1-2,TRBV5-6,16,CASSSGPGTGGGGYTF
many,TRBJ1-4,TRBV7-8,17,CASSLEAGTATNEKLFF
many,TRBJ1-3,TRBV7-6,16,CASSPGPGYSGNTIYF
many,TRBJ2-7,TRBV6-1,14,CASSEGSGGYEQYF
few,TRBJ1-1,TRBV11-2,12,CASSWTAIEAFF
-,TRBJ2-7,TRBV27,14,CASSLSGNRREQYF
-,TRBJ2-5,TRBV7-9,13,CASSLGTEETQYF
-,TRBJ2-7,TRBV6-6,13,CASSRSGPGEQYF
-,TRBJ1-5,TRBV18,18,CASSPTAGGPYSNQPQHF
many,TRBJ2-7,TRBV12-3/TRBV12-4,14,CASSLSQGAYEQYF
-,TRBJ1-2,TRBV4-1,16,CASSQESPAGTYGYTF
few,TRBJ1-1,TRBV27,14,CASSFRQGNTEAFF
many,TRBJ2-7,TRBV7-8,15,CASSVYRDSSYEQYF
-,TRBJ1-1,TRBV13,15,CASSLGVAANTEAFF
-,TRBJ2-3,TRBV28,17,CASSTTGLGSSTDTQYF
few,TRBJ2-3,TRBV27,18,CASSLRFLGQGVEDTQYF
many,TRBJ2-2,TRBV4-3,16,CASSQVGQLNTGELFF